The text below deals with one T cell receptor (beta chain). These data are taken from a study of blood T cell repertoires in COVID-19. Trimming removed 5 bases from V and 3 bases from J, with 10 bases in between. The CDR3 runs to 14 residues. The germline V gene has CDR1 KGHDR and CDR2 SFDVKD. Profiling relied on immunoSEQ multiplex PCR, and the TCRdb table lists in-frame clones only, not all of them. The table includes under 130,000 clones, 80% to 85% detected once. The genes are TRBV24-1 and TRBJ1-5; D gene uncertain. This receptor was obtained from a woman over 75 with acute or convalescent COVID-19. Input material: peripheral blood. The CDR3 DNA reads TGTGCCACCAGTGGTCGCGTAGACAATCAGCCCCAGCATTTT. This encodes CATSGRVDNQPQHF.